A selection of T cell receptor beta chains follows, all from one sample in a study of glioma-infiltrating T cells. TCRdb recomputed calls from the multiplex PCR reads with MiXCR, one row per CDR3 protein. The sample lists fewer than 90,000 distinct CDR3 sequences, around a quarter occurring once. Sample: glioma tissue, nonneoplastic brain tissue, or PBMCs (not recorded which). The origin of the receptors is a human donor with low-grade glioma or glioblastoma, undergoing nonglioma brain surgery, or in good health (not recorded which). CDR3s include the opening cysteine and the closing phenylalanine or tryptophan. The order of the fields is V gene, clone size, D gene, J gene, CDR3 DNA, CDR3 protein. A D gene is named only where the DNA matches it firmly. Not every row has a clone size; where given, it reads once, few, many or a size class.

>TRBV20-1|-|TRBD2|TRBJ2-3
TGCAGTGCTGCCATGCTAGCGGGAGGCCCGGATACGCAGTATTTT
CSAAMLAGGPDTQYF
>TRBV6-1|many|-|TRBJ1-1
TGTGCCAGCAGCCGGGACCCCTCGGTCCCTGAGGGTTCTGAAGCTTTCTTT
CASSRDPSVPEGSEAFF
>TRBV4-2|many|-|TRBJ2-4
TGTGCCAGCAGCCAAGACGGGACTGATAAAAACATTCAGTACTTC
CASSQDGTDKNIQYF
>TRBV18|few|-|TRBJ2-5
TGTGCCAGCTCACCTAACAGGGAAGAGGAGACCCAGTACTTC
CASSPNREEETQYF
>TRBV4-1|many|-|TRBJ1-2
TGCGCCAGCAGCCAAGATTTTACACAGGGCTATGGCTACACCTTC
CASSQDFTQGYGYTF
>TRBV20-1|many|-|TRBJ2-5
TGCAGTGCTAGAATGTACCAAGAGACCCAGTACTTC
CSARMYQETQYF
>TRBV14|few|-|TRBJ1-2
TGTGCCAGCAGCCCAAGTAGTACAGGCTATGGCTACACCTTC
CASSPSSTGYGYTF
>TRBV6-1|many|TRBD2|TRBJ2-5
TGTGCCAGCAAAATTGTGGGGGGGACAGAGACCCAGTACTTC
CASKIVGGTETQYF
>TRBV12-3/TRBV12-4|many|-|TRBJ1-5
TGTGCCAGCAGTCACAGGGAGAATCAGCCCCAGCATTTT
CASSHRENQPQHF
>TRBV6-6|-|TRBD1|TRBJ2-7
TGTGCCAGCAAGGGGACAGGGGATTGGTACGAGCAGTACTTC
CASKGTGDWYEQYF
>TRBV12-3/TRBV12-4|-|TRBD2|TRBJ2-1
TGTGCCAGCAGTTCCACCGGGACTAGTTACAATGAGCAGTTCTTC
CASSSTGTSYNEQFF
>TRBV10-3|few|TRBD2|TRBJ2-7
TGTGCCATCAGTGGGGGACTAGCGGCTTCCTACGAGCAGTACTTC
CAISGGLAASYEQYF
>TRBV5-1|-|-|TRBJ2-3
TGCGCCAGCAGCCCCGGTAGGAGCTCTAGCACAGATACGCAGTATTTT
CASSPGRSSSTDTQYF
>TRBV6-1|many|-|TRBJ2-3
TGTGCCAGCAACCTCCGGGGCCTCACAGATACGCAGTATTTT
CASNLRGLTDTQYF
>TRBV12-3/TRBV12-4|few|-|TRBJ2-1
TGTGCCAGCAGTAGGGGGTTAGTAAGGCACAATGAGCAGTTCTTC
CASSRGLVRHNEQFF
>TRBV12-3/TRBV12-4|few|-|TRBJ1-1
TGTGCCAGCAGTTTAGAAGTAGGGTCGAACACTAAAGCTTTCTTT
CASSLEVGSNTKAFF
>TRBV7-2|many|-|TRBJ2-3
TGTGCCAGCAGCTTAGCGGGAGAGCCCCCAGATACGCAGTATTTT
CASSLAGEPPDTQYF
>TRBV4-1|many|TRBD2|TRBJ2-1
TGCGCCAGCAGCCGATCGCTAGCGGGAGATAGGAATGAGCAGTTCTTC
CASSRSLAGDRNEQFF
>TRBV20-1|many|TRBD1|TRBJ1-4
TGCAGTGCTAGAGATCAAGGCAGGGGGTCCCTTAATGAAAAACTGTTTTTT
CSARDQGRGSLNEKLFF
>TRBV6-6|-|-|TRBJ2-1
TGTGCCAGCAGTTACTCCGGCGCCGGGATCCGCGGTGAGCAGTTCTTC
CASSYSGAGIRGEQFF
>TRBV6-1|many|-|TRBJ2-7
TGTGCCAGCAGAAGGACTCAGCAAACCTACGAGCAGTACTTC
CASRRTQQTYEQYF
>TRBV11-2|-|TRBD1|TRBJ2-1
TGTGCCAGCAGCTTAGGCCCCGGGACAGGGTCGTACAATGAGCAGTTCTTC
CASSLGPGTGSYNEQFF
>TRBV5-6|few|TRBD1|TRBJ1-1
TGTGCCAGCAGCTTGGGGATAGACAGGGTACGGACTGAAGCTTTCTTT
CASSLGIDRVRTEAFF
>TRBV19|many|TRBD1|TRBJ1-2
TGTGCCAGTAGTCTACCGGGACAGAAGTCTGGCTACACCTTC
CASSLPGQKSGYTF
>TRBV19|-|TRBD2|TRBJ2-7
TGTGCCAGTAGTATAGTAGCGGGGGTCCAGGAGCAGTACTTC
CASSIVAGVQEQYF
>TRBV5-1|-|-|TRBJ2-5
TGCGCCAGCAGCTTGGTTTCCGGACACAACCAAGAGACCCAGTACTTC
CASSLVSGHNQETQYF
>TRBV7-9|many|TRBD2|TRBJ2-1
TGTGCCAGCAGCTTAAGTCACGGGACTAGCATGTTCTTC
CASSLSHGTSMFF
>TRBV5-6|-|-|TRBJ2-2
TGTGCCAGCAGCTTGAGTATAGGGAAAGGGCTGTTTTTT
CASSLSIGKGLFF
>TRBV20-1|many|TRBD1|TRBJ1-1
TGCAGTGCGCTCCCGGGACAGGGCGGCTTCACTGAAGCTTTCTTT
CSALPGQGGFTEAFF
>TRBV7-2|many|TRBD1|TRBJ2-3
TGTGCCAGCAGCAATCACAGGGGGCGTAGCACAGATACGCAGTATTTT
CASSNHRGRSTDTQYF
>TRBV20-1|many|TRBD2|TRBJ2-1
TGCAGTGCTGGGACTAGCGGAGTCAATGAGCAGTTCTTC
CSAGTSGVNEQFF
>TRBV19|few|TRBD1|TRBJ2-1
TGTGCCAGTAGTGACCCCGGGACAGGGGCCCACAATGAGCAGTTCTTC
CASSDPGTGAHNEQFF
>TRBV12-3/TRBV12-4|many|TRBD2|TRBJ2-3
TGTGCCAGCAGTCAGGGACTAGCCACAGATACGCAGTATTTT
CASSQGLATDTQYF
>TRBV18|many|-|TRBJ1-1
TGTGCCAGCTCACCGTTTACTGGACAGAACATGAACACTGAAGCTTTCTTT
CASSPFTGQNMNTEAFF
>TRBV6-6|many|-|TRBJ1-1
TGTGCCAGCAGTTACTCGATGGTATCCGTAGGCACTGAAGCTTTCTTT
CASSYSMVSVGTEAFF
>TRBV11-2|-|-|TRBJ2-1
TGTGCCAGCAGCGGGACCCGCGGGTCCTACAATGAGCAGTTCTTC
CASSGTRGSYNEQFF
>TRBV30|-|TRBD1|TRBJ1-5
TGTGCCTGGAGCCGTGAGGGGGACAGGGTCAATCAGCCCCAGCATTTT
CAWSREGDRVNQPQHF
>TRBV12-3/TRBV12-4|-|-|TRBJ2-5
TGTGCCAGCACCCGGACGGATATCCAAGAGACCCAGTACTTC
CASTRTDIQETQYF
>TRBV2|many|-|TRBJ2-5
TGTGCCAGCAGTCCCCACCCGGTTGTCCAAGAGACCCAGTACTTC
CASSPHPVVQETQYF
>TRBV7-9|many|-|TRBJ1-2
TGTGCCAGCAGCATGGACAACTATGGCTACACCTTC
CASSMDNYGYTF
>TRBV20-1|many|TRBD1|TRBJ2-7
TGCAGTGCTAAATACGCCGGGACAGTGGCCTACGAGCAGTACTTC
CSAKYAGTVAYEQYF
>TRBV12-3/TRBV12-4|-|TRBD2|TRBJ2-5
TGTGCCAGCAGTGATAGCGGGGCCAAAGAGGCCCAGTACTTC
CASSDSGAKEAQYF
>TRBV5-6|-|-|TRBJ2-7
TGTGCCAGCAGCTGGAGCGAAAGGGGGAATTTCGAGCAGTACTTC
CASSWSERGNFEQYF
>TRBV12-3/TRBV12-4|-|TRBD1|TRBJ2-1
TGTGCCAGCAGTCTCCGGACAGGCGCTGATAATGAGCAGTTATTC
CASSLRTGADNEQLF
>TRBV12-3/TRBV12-4|few|TRBD2|TRBJ2-6
TGTGCCAGCAGCCTCGGGAGGGCCTCTGGGGCCAACGTCCTGACTTTC
CASSLGRASGANVLTF
>TRBV12-5|-|TRBD2|TRBJ2-7
TGTGCTAGTGGTTCCGTCCCTCTCGGACTAGCGGGAGCCATAAGCTCCTACGAGCAGTACTTC
CASGSVPLGLAGAISSYEQYF
>TRBV5-1|-|TRBD2|TRBJ2-3
TGCGCCAGCAGCTTGGCCTCCCGAGCGGGAGGCACAGATACGCAGTATTTT
CASSLASRAGGTDTQYF
>TRBV3-1|many|-|TRBJ1-2
TGTGCCAGCAGCCAAGGCAGACTGAGCTACACCTTC
CASSQGRLSYTF